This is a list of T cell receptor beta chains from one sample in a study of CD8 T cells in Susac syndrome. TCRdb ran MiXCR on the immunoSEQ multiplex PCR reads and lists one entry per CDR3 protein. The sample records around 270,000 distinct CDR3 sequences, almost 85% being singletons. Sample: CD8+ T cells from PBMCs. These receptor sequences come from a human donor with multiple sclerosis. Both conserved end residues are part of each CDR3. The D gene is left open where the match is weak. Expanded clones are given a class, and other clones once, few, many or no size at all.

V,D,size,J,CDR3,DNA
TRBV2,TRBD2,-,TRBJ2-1,CASSRTSGKEQFF,TGTGCCAGCAGTAGGACTAGCGGGAAGGAGCAGTTCTTC
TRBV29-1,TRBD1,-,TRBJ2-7,CSVRIGQAGEQYF,TGCAGCGTTAGAATAGGACAGGCCGGGGAGCAGTACTTC
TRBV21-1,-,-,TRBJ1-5,CASSKEGRGLGPQHF,TGTGCCAGCAGCAAAGAGGGCAGGGGGCTTGGCCCCCAGCATTTT
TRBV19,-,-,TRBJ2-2,CAADGHFAGELFF,TGTGCCGCGGACGGACACTTCGCCGGGGAGCTGTTTTTT
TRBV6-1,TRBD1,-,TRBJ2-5,CASSRGTGTYLAQSETQYF,TGTGCCAGCAGTCGCGGGACAGGGACTTACTTGGCCCAATCGGAGACCCAGTACTTC
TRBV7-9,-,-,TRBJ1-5,CASSSGRDYQPQHF,TGTGCCAGCAGCTCAGGGAGGGATTATCAGCCCCAGCATTTT
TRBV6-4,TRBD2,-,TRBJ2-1,CASRGTTFGEQFF,TGTGCCAGCCGCGGGACTACGTTTGGTGAGCAGTTCTTC
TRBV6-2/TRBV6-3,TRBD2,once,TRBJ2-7,CASSYSTSGKEQYF,TGTGCCAGCAGTTACTCGACTAGCGGAAAGGAGCAGTACTTC
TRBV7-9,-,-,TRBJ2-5,CASSGPMAQETQYF,TGTGCCAGCAGCGGCCCCATGGCCCAAGAGACCCAGTACTTC
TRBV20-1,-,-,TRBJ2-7,CSARPTQRSSSYEQYF,TGCAGTGCTAGGCCGACTCAGCGGAGTAGCTCCTACGAGCAGTACTTC